The text below deals with one T cell receptor beta chain. Its target is unknown. Each CDR3 protein gets one entry in TCRdb, which reprocessed the 5' RACE reads and gives no DNA. The sample table includes a few hundred thousand distinct CDR3 sequences. The CDR3 sequence is 14 residues long. CDR1 and CDR2 from the germline V gene are SNHLY and FYNNEI. These data belong to a study of T cells expressing NK-cell markers. Study-wide background: It was sorted CD3+CD56+NKG2C+, CD3+CD56+NKG2C- and CD3+CD56-NKG2C+ T cells that supplied the TCR beta repertoires. Points from the study as a whole: Several donors likewise had their CD3+CD56-NKG2C+ fraction led by these clonotypes. Questions lingered over whether expanded NKG2C+ T cell clones were HCMV-specific.

This receptor was identified in a man aged 18 to 70 in good health. The chain links TRBV2 to TRBJ2-1; TCRdb lists TRBD1, though no DNA is available to test this call. The sample was blood T cells: a sorted CD56 or NKG2C T cell subset, CD4+ or CD8+ T cells, or bulk PBMC T cells (not recorded which). CDR3 in amino acids: CASRRGSGTNEQFF.